These 32 T cell receptor beta chains were all obtained from the same sample, sequenced in a study of blood T cell repertoires in COVID-19 (dated by TCRdb to 2018 to 2021). The library was built by means of the immunoSEQ multiplex PCR assay. TCRdb retrieved this table from immuneACCESS and kept in-frame rearrangements only. Not all clones are present; in checked studies, unresolved V genes account for under half, and no reason is known for the remainder. This sample comprises over 250,000 clones, 86% of them detected only once. Of the sample, approximately 9.4% falls within the top ten clones. The sequenced material came from peripheral blood. The receptors derive from a man aged 35-49 years who had recovered from COVID-19.

J is TRBJ2-1 and V is TRBV7-9, with TRBD1 matching 8 bases. Per germline, CDR1 SEHNR and CDR2 FQNEAQ (reference sequence). V lost 1 base, J lost 12 bases, and 2 bases stayed unmatched. The CDR3 has 12 residues. CDR3 in DNA: TGTGCCAGCAGCTTAGGTGACAGGGGGCAGTTCTTC. This translates into CASSLGDRGQFF. Using reference TRBV7-9 and TRBJ2-1 for the parts outside the CDR3, the full variable domain is DTGVSQNPRHKITKRGQNVTFRCDPISEHNRLYWYRQTLGQGPEFLTYFQNEAQLEKSRLLSDRFSAERPKGSFSTLEIQRTEQGDSAMYLCASSLGDRGQFFGPGTRLTVL.

The chain joins TRBV5-5 to TRBJ2-1, with D tentatively TRBD2 (5 bases). Trimming took 3 bases from V and 0 from J, leaving 13 bases between them. CDR3 length equals 16 residues. Germline CDR1 is SGHKS and CDR2 is YYEKEE (reference sequence). The CDR3 region is CASSYTKAASYNEQFF. The CDR3 nucleotides are TGTGCCAGCAGCTACACAAAAGCGGCCTCCTACAATGAGCAGTTCTTC.

The chain recombines TRBV21-1 with TRBJ2-3; the D call in the table, TRBD2, was not verified against the DNA. TRBV21-1 is designated a pseudogene. This CDR3 is built from 16 residues. CDR3 amino acids: CANISWVDFRTDTQYF. The CDR3 region has the DNA TGTGCCAACATCTCCTGGGTGGACTTTAGGACAGATACGCAGTATTTT.

The J gene is TRBJ2-3, the V gene TRBV7-2; D possibly corresponds to TRBD2 (6 bases). From germline, CDR1 is SGHTA and CDR2 FQGNSA. V was cut by 5 bases and J by 2 bases, with 17 bases left in between. The length of the CDR3 is 16 residues. As DNA, the CDR3 is TGTGCCAGCAGCATCATCCCGGGACTTAACACAGATACGCAGTATTTT. Protein: CASSIIPGLNTDTQYF.

The rearrangement uses TRBV9 and TRBJ2-6; maybe TRBD2 (5 bases). CDR3 length: 15 amino acids. Trimming left V 3 bases short and J 5 bases short, with 12 bases between. Germline CDR1 and CDR2: SGDLS and YYNGEE. The CDR3 nucleotides read TGTGCCAGCAGCGCCACCGGGGAGAGGGCCAACGTCCTGACTTTC. It encodes CASSATGERANVLTF.

This chain connects TRBV18 to TRBJ1-5; 8 bases match TRBD1. Germline CDR1 and CDR2: KGHSH and LQKENI. The CDR3 loop spans 13 amino acids. The J segment lost 7 bases and the V segment lost 5 bases, leaving 4 bases of the junction unmatched. CDR3 sequence (DNA): TGTGCCAGCTCAGGACAGGGTCAGCAGCCCCAGCATTTT. This codes for CASSGQGQQPQHF.

The V call is TRBV29-1, the J call TRBJ2-5; 10 nucleotides agree with TRBD1. V was pared by 6 bases and J by 5 bases, with 18 bases of the junction left unmatched. Germline-derived CDR1 and CDR2 are SQVTM and ANQGSEA. The length of the CDR3 is 17 residues. In DNA, the CDR3 is TGCAGCGTCCCAGACAGGGGGCGAGGCGGGAGTGGCGAGACCCAGTACTTC. Translated, it gives CSVPDRGRGGSGETQYF.

In its sample, this clone was seen a few times. The chain joins TRBV11-2 to TRBJ2-5; TRBD2 matches at 9 bases. Unmatched junction bases numbered 6, after V lost 0 bases and J lost 1 base. CDR3 length: 17 residues. Germline V lookup: CDR1 SGHAT, CDR2 FQNNGV. In DNA form, the CDR3 reads TGTGCCAGCAGCTTAGAGCTGCGGGGGGGAGCCCAAGAGACCCAGTACTTC. Protein sequence: CASSLELRGGAQETQYF.

The chain uses TRBV19 and TRBJ2-2; the D is unclear. CDR1 and CDR2 from the germline V gene are LNHDA and SQIVND (reference sequence). The CDR3 is 15 amino acids. Trimming pared 7 bases from V and 0 bases from J, leaving 12 bases between. CDR3 sequence: CASKIWQTNTGELFF. CDR3 nucleotide sequence: TGTGCCAGTAAAATCTGGCAGACGAACACCGGGGAGCTGTTTTTT.

This chain's CDR3 is CASSLMGQGAREQYF. The DNA for the CDR3 is TGTGCCAGCAGCTTAATGGGCCAGGGGGCGCGTGAGCAGTACTTC. This rearrangement joins TRBV7-9 to TRBJ2-7, with TRBD1 matching over 8 bases. With V trimmed by 2 bases and J by 7 bases, 10 bases remained unmatched. CDR3 length: 15 residues. Germline V gives CDR1 SEHNR, CDR2 FQNEAQ (reference sequence).

The chain combines TRBV29-1 with TRBJ1-1; no clear D. Trimming cost V 6 bases and J 0 bases, with 11 bases left between them. This CDR3 has 13 residues. Germline CDR1 reads SQVTM; CDR2 reads ANQGSEA. Here the CDR3 reads CSVAGRLNTEAFF. The DNA for the CDR3 is TGCAGCGTCGCGGGTCGGTTGAACACTGAAGCTTTCTTT.

CDR3 bases: TGTGCCAGCAGCGTAGAGGGGATTGCATATGAAAAACTGTTTTTT. It is translated as CASSVEGIAYEKLFF. This chain joins TRBV9 and TRBJ1-4, with D perhaps TRBD1 (5 bases). Per germline, CDR1 SGDLS and CDR2 YYNGEE. Trimming took 0 bases from V and 6 from J, leaving 12 bases between them. The CDR3 totals 15 residues.

This chain links TRBV3-1 (or the pseudogene TRBV3-2) with TRBJ1-4; 7 bases are shared with TRBD1. V lost 1 base to trimming and J lost 1 base; unmatched junction nucleotides: 0. CDR1 LGHDT and CDR2 YNNKEL come from the germline V gene (reference sequence). CDR3 length: 15 residues. CDR3 DNA: TGTGCCAGCAGCCAAGGACAGGGAACTAATGAAAAACTGTTTTTT. Its protein product is CASSQGQGTNEKLFF.

V usage is TRBV14 and J usage is TRBJ2-1; TRBD2 might be the D (5 bases). CDR3 length: 14 amino acids. Trimming took 0 bases from V and 10 from J, leaving 13 bases between them. CDR1 SGHDN and CDR2 FVKESK come from the germline V gene. CDR3 sequence reads: CASSQEALSGEQFF. The CDR3 nucleotides read TGTGCCAGCAGCCAAGAAGCTTTAAGCGGAGAGCAGTTCTTC.

The chain joins TRBV2 to TRBJ1-3, with D perhaps TRBD1 (5 bases). Deletions cut 0 bases from V and 2 bases from J, with 14 bases between. The CDR3 covers 17 residues. Germline V gene sequence: CDR1 SNHLY, CDR2 FYNNEI. The CDR3 sequence is CASSEAGWAGPGNTIYF. The CDR3 nucleotides are TGTGCCAGCAGTGAAGCAGGTTGGGCAGGGCCTGGAAACACCATATATTTT.

This clone has just one count. The chain is built from TRBV20-1 and TRBJ2-7; 10 nucleotides align to TRBD2. This CDR3 is built from 15 residues. The germline V gene has CDR1 DFQATT and CDR2 SNEGSKA (reference sequence). The V gene end was trimmed by 3 bases and the J gene end by 4 bases; junction bases not matched to a gene: 9. For the CDR3, the DNA is TGCAGTGCTAGTTGGGGTAGCGGGAGGCTATACGAGCAGTACTTC. It is translated as CSASWGSGRLYEQYF.

The chain uses TRBV7-9 and TRBJ1-1, with a possible D match to TRBD1 (5 bases). The V gene's germline CDR1 is SEHNR and CDR2 FQNEAQ (reference sequence). This CDR3 is 14 amino acids long. The V end lost 4 bases, the J end lost 3 bases, and 12 bases lay between the germline ends. The CDR3 nucleotides are TGTGCCAGCAGCTCGGGAGGCAGGGACACTGAAGCTTTCTTT. Amino acid sequence: CASSSGGRDTEAFF.

V gene TRBV10-3 combines with J gene TRBJ1-1; 7 bases fit TRBD1. V was clipped by 11 bases and J by 11 bases; unmatched bases: 17. Germline V gives CDR1 ENHRY, CDR2 SYGVKD. This CDR3 is 13 amino acids long. CDR3 residues: CASQIGGATGAFF. The CDR3 bases are TGTGCCTCGCAGATAGGGGGCGCGACGGGGGCTTTCTTT.

This sequence joins TRBV7-9 and TRBJ1-2, with D possibly being TRBD1 (5 bases). The CDR3 contains 13 residues. Germline CDR1 reads SEHNR; CDR2 reads FQNEAQ (reference sequence). In DNA form, the CDR3 reads TGTGCGTACCGGGGGGACCTTAACTATGGCTACACCTTC. It encodes CAYRGDLNYGYTF.

This rearrangement joins TRBV19 to TRBJ1-1; 9 bases fit TRBD1. Germline V lookup: CDR1 LNHDA, CDR2 SQIVND (reference sequence). CDR3 length equals 14 residues. V lost 5 bases to trimming and J lost 5 bases; unmatched junction nucleotides: 6. CDR3 nucleotides: TGTGCCAGTAGTGCCGGGACAGGGAGGACTGAAGCTTTCTTT. This translates into CASSAGTGRTEAFF.

The rearrangement joins TRBV20-1 to TRBJ1-6, with D hard to call. This CDR3 spans 12 amino acids. Germline V gene lookup returns CDR1 DFQATT and CDR2 SNEGSKA (reference sequence). V was clipped by 3 bases and J by 10 bases, with 10 bases between them. The chain's CDR3 is CSASEGHSPLHF. In nucleotides, the CDR3 is TGCAGTGCTAGTGAGGGCCACTCACCCCTCCACTTT.

This clone was observed a handful of times. The chain joins TRBV6-5 to TRBJ1-3, with TRBD1 matching 12 bases. Unmatched junction bases numbered 3, after V lost 2 bases and J lost 4 bases. The CDR3 consists of 16 residues. Germline CDR1 MNHEY, CDR2 SVGAGI. CDR3 amino acids: CASSYRDRGQGNTIYF. Here the CDR3 DNA reads TGTGCCAGCAGTTACAGGGACAGGGGGCAAGGAAACACCATATATTTT.

The chain employs TRBV16 and TRBJ2-7, with D unclear. The V gene's germline CDR1 is KGHSY and CDR2 FQNENV. This CDR3 has 14 residues. V was trimmed by 0 bases and J by 2 bases, leaving 8 bases between them. CDR3 sequence reads: CASSQSLDTYEQYF. Here the CDR3 DNA reads TGTGCCAGCAGCCAATCGCTCGACACCTACGAGCAGTACTTC.

The chain recombines TRBV11-3 with TRBJ2-1, with TRBD1 identical over 8 bases. J was trimmed by 9 bases and V by 3 bases; bases with no gene match: 10. The germline gives CDR1 SGHNT, CDR2 YENEEA. The CDR3 is 15 residues long. The CDR3, as DNA: TGTGCCAGCAGCTTTGCAGGGGGCGCCGGACCTGAGCAGTTCTTC. This translates into CASSFAGGAGPEQFF. Full variable domain (missing parts from reference TRBV11-3 and TRBJ2-1): EAGVVQSPRYKIIEKKQPVAFWCNPISGHNTLYWYLQNLGQGPELLIRYENEEAVDDSQLPKDRFSAERLKGVDSTLKIQPAELGDSAVYLCASSFAGGAGPEQFFGPGTRLTVL.

This rearrangement joins TRBV2 to TRBJ2-7, with TRBD2 matching 8 bases. The CDR3 runs to 15 residues. Per germline, CDR1 SNHLY and CDR2 FYNNEI. V dropped 4 bases and J dropped 0; count of bases not matched to a gene: 5. CDR3 region: CASSAVAGGSYEQYF. The CDR3 region has the DNA TGTGCCAGCAGTGCGGTTGCGGGAGGCTCCTACGAGCAGTACTTC.

This clone appeared a few times. The genes are TRBV9 and TRBJ2-3, with 11 positions matching TRBD2. The CDR3 is made up of 16 amino acids. Trimming at V came to 4 bases and at J to 2 bases, leaving 6 bases not matched to a gene. Looked up from germline, CDR1 is SGDLS and CDR2 is YYNGEE. The CDR3 protein is CASSPGTSGPTDTQYF. The CDR3 DNA follows: TGTGCCAGCAGCCCTGGGACTAGCGGCCCCACAGATACGCAGTATTTT.

The V and J genes are TRBV9 and TRBJ2-1, with a possible D match to TRBD1 (5 bases). Germline lookup yields CDR1 SGDLS and CDR2 YYNGEE. This CDR3 comprises 15 residues. V lost 0 bases, J lost 5 bases, and 12 bases lay in between. The CDR3 loop reads CASSVGVREDNEQFF. As DNA, the CDR3 is TGTGCCAGCAGCGTAGGTGTCAGGGAAGACAATGAGCAGTTCTTC.

The chain couples TRBV27 to TRBJ2-7; possible D gene TRBD1, 5 bases. CDR1 and CDR2 from the germline V gene are MNHEY and SMNVEV (reference sequence). The ends were cut back, 2 bases at V and 4 bases at J, with 12 bases in the middle. This CDR3 is 14 amino acids long. The CDR3 spells CASSLRQGRYEQYF. The CDR3 DNA reads as TGTGCCAGCAGTTTAAGGCAGGGTCGGTACGAGCAGTACTTC.

CDR3 sequence (DNA): TGTGCCAGTAGTATCCTGGGACACCTTGAAACTGAAGCTTTCTTT. As protein: CASSILGHLETEAFF. This chain connects TRBV19 to TRBJ1-1, with D perhaps matching TRBD1 (6 bases). This CDR3 spans 15 amino acids. Germline loops: CDR1 LNHDA, CDR2 SQIVND (reference sequence). V was cut by 3 bases and J by 5 bases, with 16 bases left in between.

The rearrangement links TRBV7-2 to TRBJ2-3; D is unresolved. CDR1 and CDR2 (germline): SGHTA, FQGNSA. Between the trimmed V and J ends, which lost 0 bases and 1 base, there was a span of 11 bases. The CDR3 is made up of 16 amino acids. CDR3 in amino acids: CASSLAQALGTDTQYF. The CDR3 DNA is TGTGCCAGCAGCTTAGCGCAGGCGCTGGGCACAGATACGCAGTATTTT.

The chain is built from TRBV3-1 (or the pseudogene TRBV3-2) and TRBJ2-1; 7 bases line up with TRBD2. Per germline, CDR1 LGHDT and CDR2 YNNKEL (reference sequence). The CDR3 length is 15 residues. The J segment lost 6 bases and the V segment lost 0 bases, leaving 5 bases of the junction unmatched. The CDR3 loop is CASSQEGLFSNEQFF. DNA for the CDR3: TGTGCCAGCAGCCAAGAGGGACTATTTAGCAATGAGCAGTTCTTC.

The gene calls are TRBV5-1 and TRBJ2-2; 11 nucleotides align to TRBD1. Germline-derived CDR1 and CDR2 are SGHRS and YFSETQ. This CDR3 spans 16 amino acids. The V segment lost 2 bases and the J segment 5 bases; nucleotides outside the gene matches: 5. The CDR3 sequence is CASSLRTGGSTGELFF. CDR3 DNA sequence: TGCGCCAGCAGCTTACGGACAGGGGGCAGTACCGGGGAGCTGTTTTTT.